This TCR beta chain was observed in a study of cytomegalovirus exposure and HLA in healthy donors. Although they were nominally healthy when sampled, donors likely had unrecorded immune exposures. PCR amplification relied on 60 Vbeta primers (plus 13 Jbeta primers). Only in-frame clones appear in the TCRdb table, and some are missing; sequencing was by immunoSEQ multiplex PCR. Of 200,000 to 250,000 clones in the sample, roughly 78% were seen once. As regards this clone: The antigen is unknown.

Whole-study results and caveats: Immune exposure information comprised only CMV serostatus. Evidence from a later analysis indicated that most CMV-associated TCR beta chains looked HLA-restricted.

Germline V gene lookup returns CDR1 SGHRS and CDR2 YFSETQ. CDR3 length: 20 residues. The ends lost 0 bases at V and 1 base at J; junction bases unmatched: 17. The sample comprised PBMCs. The chain links TRBV5-1 to TRBJ2-7; TRBD2 agrees at 9 bases. The TCR comes from a boy aged 5-17 years in good health and CMV-seronegative. The CDR3 DNA follows: TGCGCCAGCAGCTTGGCTCACGGCGGGGGGGCAGCTTCGGGTTCCTACGAGCAGTACTTC. Its protein is CASSLAHGGGAASGSYEQYF.